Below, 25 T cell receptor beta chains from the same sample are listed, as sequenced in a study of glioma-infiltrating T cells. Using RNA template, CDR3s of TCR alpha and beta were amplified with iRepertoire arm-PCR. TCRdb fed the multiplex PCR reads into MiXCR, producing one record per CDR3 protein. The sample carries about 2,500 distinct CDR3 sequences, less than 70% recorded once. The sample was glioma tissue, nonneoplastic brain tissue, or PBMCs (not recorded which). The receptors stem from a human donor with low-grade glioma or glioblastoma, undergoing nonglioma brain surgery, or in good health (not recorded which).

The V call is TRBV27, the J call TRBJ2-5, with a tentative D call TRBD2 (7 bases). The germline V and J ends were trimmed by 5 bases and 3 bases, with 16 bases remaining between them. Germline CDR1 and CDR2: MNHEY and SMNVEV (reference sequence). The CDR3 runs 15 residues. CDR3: CASSEPPGGKETQYF. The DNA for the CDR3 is TGTGCCAGCAGTGAACCGCCGGGGGGCAAAGAGACCCAGTACTTC.

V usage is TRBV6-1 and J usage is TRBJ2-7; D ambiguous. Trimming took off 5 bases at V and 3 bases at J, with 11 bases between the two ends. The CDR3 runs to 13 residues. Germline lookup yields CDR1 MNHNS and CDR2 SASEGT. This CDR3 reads CASSPAVFYEQYF. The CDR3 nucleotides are TGTGCCAGCAGTCCGGCTGTATTCTACGAGCAGTACTTC.

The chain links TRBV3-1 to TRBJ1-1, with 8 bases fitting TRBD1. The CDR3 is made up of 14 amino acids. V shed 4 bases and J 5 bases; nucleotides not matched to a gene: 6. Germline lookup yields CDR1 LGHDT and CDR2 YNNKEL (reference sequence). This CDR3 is CASSPRTGRTEAFF. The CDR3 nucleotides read TGTGCCAGCAGCCCGAGGACAGGGAGGACTGAAGCTTTCTTT.

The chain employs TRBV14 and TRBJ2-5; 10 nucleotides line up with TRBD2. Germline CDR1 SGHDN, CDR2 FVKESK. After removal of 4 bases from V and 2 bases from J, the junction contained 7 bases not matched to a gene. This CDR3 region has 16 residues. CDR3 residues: CASSPERTSGQETQYF. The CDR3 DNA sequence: TGTGCCAGCAGCCCAGAGAGGACTAGCGGACAAGAGACCCAGTACTTC.

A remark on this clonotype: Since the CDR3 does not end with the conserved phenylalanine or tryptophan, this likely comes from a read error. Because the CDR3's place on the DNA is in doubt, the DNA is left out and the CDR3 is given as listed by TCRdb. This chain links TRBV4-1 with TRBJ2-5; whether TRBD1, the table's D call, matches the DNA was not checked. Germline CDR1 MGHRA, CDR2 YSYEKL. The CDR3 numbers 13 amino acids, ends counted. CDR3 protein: CASSQAGEETHSP.

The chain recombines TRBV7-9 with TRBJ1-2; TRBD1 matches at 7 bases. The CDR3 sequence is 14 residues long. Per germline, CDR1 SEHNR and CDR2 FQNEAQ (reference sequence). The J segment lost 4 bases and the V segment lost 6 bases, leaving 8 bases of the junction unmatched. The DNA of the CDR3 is TGTGCCAGCAGTACTGGACAGGACTTCTATGGCTACACCTTC. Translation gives CASSTGQDFYGYTF.

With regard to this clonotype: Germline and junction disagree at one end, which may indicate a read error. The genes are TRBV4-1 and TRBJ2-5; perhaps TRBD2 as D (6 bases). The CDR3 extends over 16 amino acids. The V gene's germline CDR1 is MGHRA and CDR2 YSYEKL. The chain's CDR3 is CASISPGVANQETQYF. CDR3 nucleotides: TGCGCCAGCATCTCCCCGGGGGTAGCTAATCAAGAGACCCAGTATTTC.

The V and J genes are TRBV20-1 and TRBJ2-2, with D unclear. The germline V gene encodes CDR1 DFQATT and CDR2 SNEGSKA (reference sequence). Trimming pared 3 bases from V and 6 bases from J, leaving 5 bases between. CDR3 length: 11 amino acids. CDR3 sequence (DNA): TGCAGTGCTAGCCCCCCCGGGGAGCTGTTTTTT. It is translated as CSASPPGELFF.

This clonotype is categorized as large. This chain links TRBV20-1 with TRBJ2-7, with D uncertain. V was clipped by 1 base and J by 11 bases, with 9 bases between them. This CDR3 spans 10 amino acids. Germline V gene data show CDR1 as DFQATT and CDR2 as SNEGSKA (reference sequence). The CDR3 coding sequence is TGCAGTGCTAGAGTCAACCGGGAGTACTTC. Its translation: CSARVNREYF.

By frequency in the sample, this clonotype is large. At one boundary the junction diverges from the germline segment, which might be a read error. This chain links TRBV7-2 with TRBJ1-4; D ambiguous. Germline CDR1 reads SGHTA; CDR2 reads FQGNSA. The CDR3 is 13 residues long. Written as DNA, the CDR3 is TGTGCCAGCAGCTTAATGAAAAATGAAGAACTGTTTTTT. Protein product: CASSLMKNEELFF.

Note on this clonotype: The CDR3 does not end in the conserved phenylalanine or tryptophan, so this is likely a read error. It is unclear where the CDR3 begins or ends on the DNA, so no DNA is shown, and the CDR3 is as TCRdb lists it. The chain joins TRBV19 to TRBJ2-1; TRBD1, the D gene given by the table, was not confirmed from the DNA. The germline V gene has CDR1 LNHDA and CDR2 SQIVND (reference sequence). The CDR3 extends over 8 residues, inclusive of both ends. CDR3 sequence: CATYGRTG.

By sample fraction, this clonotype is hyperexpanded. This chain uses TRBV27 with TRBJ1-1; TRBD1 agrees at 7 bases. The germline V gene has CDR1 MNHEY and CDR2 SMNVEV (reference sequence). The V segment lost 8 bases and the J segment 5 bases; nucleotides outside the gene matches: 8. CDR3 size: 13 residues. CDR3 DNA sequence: TGTGCCAGCGGGGAGACAGGGAGGACTGAAGCTTTCTTT. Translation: CASGETGRTEAFF.

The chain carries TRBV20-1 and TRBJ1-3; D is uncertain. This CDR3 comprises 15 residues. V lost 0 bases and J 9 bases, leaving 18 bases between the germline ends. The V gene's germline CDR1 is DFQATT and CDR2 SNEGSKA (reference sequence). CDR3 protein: CSARDKSIPLCTIYF. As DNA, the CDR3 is TGCAGTGCTAGAGATAAGTCTATCCCTCTTTGCACCATATATTTT.

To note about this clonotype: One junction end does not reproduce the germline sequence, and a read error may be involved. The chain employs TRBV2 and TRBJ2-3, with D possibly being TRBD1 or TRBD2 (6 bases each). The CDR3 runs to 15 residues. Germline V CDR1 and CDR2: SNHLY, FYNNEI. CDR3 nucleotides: TGTGCCAGCAGTTCTACGACGGGGGTGACAGGTACGAAGTATTTT. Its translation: CASSSTTGVTGTKYF.

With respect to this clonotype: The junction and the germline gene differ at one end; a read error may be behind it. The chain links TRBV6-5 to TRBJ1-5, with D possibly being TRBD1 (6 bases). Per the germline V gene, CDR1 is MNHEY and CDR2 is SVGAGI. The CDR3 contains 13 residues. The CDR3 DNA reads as TGTGCCTGCAGTCAAGGGGGGAATCAGCCCCAGAATTTT. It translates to CACSQGGNQPQNF.

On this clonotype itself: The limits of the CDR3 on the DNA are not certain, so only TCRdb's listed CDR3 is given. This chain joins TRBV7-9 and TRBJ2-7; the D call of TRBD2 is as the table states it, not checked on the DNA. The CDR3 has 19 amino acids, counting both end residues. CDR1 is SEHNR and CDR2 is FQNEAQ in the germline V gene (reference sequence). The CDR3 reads CASSFYICSAAETSGEQYV.

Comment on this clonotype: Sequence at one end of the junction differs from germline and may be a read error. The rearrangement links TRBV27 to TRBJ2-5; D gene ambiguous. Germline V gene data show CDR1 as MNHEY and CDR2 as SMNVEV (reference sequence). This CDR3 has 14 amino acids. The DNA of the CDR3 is TGTTCCAGCAGTCTAGTGGTAGGTCAAGAGGCCCAGTACTTC. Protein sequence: CSSSLVVGQEAQYF.

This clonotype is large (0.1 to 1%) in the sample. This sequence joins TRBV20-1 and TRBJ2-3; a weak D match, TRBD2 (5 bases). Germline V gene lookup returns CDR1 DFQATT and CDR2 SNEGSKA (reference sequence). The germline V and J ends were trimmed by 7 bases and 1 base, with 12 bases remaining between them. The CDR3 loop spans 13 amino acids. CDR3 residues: CSGVPGGTDTQYF. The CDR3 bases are TGCAGTGGGGTTCCCGGGGGCACAGATACGCAGTATTTT.

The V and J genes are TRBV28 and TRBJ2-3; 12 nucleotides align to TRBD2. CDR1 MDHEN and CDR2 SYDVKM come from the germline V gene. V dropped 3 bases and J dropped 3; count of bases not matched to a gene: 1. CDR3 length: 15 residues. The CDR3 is CASSLTSGRTDTQYF. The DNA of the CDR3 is TGTGCCAGCAGTTTGACTAGCGGGAGAACAGATACGCAGTATTTT.

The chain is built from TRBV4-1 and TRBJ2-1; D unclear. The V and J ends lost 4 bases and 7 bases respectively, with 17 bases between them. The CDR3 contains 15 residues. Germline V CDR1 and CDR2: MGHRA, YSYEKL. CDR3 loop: CASSPPGIVLNEQFF. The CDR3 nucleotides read TGCGCCAGCAGCCCTCCAGGAATTGTCCTAAATGAGCAGTTCTTC.

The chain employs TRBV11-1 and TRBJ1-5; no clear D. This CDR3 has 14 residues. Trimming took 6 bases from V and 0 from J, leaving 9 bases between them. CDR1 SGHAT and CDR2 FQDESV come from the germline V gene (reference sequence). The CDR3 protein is CASSLILSNQPQHF. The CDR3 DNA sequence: TGTGCCAGCAGTCTCATTCTTAGCAATCAGCCCCAGCATTTT.

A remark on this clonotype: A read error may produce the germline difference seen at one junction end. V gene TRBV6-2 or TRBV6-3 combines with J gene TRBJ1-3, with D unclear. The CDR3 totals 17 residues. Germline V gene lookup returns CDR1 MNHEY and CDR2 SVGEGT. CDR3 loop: CASRHQGAGISGKTIYF. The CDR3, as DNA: TGTGCCAGCAGGCACCAAGGTGCGGGGATCTCGGGAAAAACCATATATTTT.

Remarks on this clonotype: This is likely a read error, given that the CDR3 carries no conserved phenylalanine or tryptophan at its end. The CDR3 sequence is CASSFLCGQSEAFC. In DNA, the CDR3 is TGTGCCAGCAGTTTCCTCTGCGGACAGTCGGAAGCTTTCTGT. The rearrangement uses TRBV27 and TRBJ1-1; TRBD1 might be the D (6 bases). The CDR3 consists of 14 residues. Trimming took 3 bases from V and 8 from J, leaving 16 bases between them. CDR1 is MNHEY and CDR2 is SMNVEV in the germline V gene (reference sequence).

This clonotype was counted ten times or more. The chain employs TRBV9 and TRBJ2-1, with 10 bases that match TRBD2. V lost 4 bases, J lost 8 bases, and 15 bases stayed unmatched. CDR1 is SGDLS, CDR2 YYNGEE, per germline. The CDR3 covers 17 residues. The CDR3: CASSLVALAGAFDEQFF. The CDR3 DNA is TGTGCCAGCAGCTTAGTCGCCCTAGCGGGAGCCTTCGATGAGCAGTTCTTC.

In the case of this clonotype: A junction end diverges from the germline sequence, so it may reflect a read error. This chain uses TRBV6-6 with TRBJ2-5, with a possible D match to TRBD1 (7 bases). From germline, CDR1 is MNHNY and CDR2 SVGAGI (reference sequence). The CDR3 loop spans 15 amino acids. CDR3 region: CASTTPGQGGEAQYF. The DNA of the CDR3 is TGTGCCAGCACCACCCCGGGGCAGGGGGGAGAGGCCCAGTACTTC.